These 29 T cell receptor beta chains were sequenced from one sample in a study of T cell responses to AZD1222 COVID-19 vaccine. Profiled with immunoSEQ multiplex PCR; TCRdb holds only in-frame clones, not every one. The sample lists about 130,000 clones, about nine tenths occurring once. The sequenced sample was peripheral blood, obtained on day 0 of AZD1222 vaccination. The receptors derive from an adult in good health.

The chain is built from TRBV6-5 and TRBJ1-5; the match to TRBD1 covers 10 bases. J was trimmed by 6 bases and V by 10 bases; bases with no gene match: 9. Germline CDR1 is MNHEY and CDR2 is SVGAGI. This CDR3 comprises 14 residues. The CDR3 DNA reads TGTGCCACCTCGACAGGGGGCTGGGGTCAGCCCCAGCATTTT. It specifies CATSTGGWGQPQHF.

The chain links TRBV6-5 to TRBJ1-5; D is perhaps TRBD1 (5 bases). The V gene lost 4 bases and the J gene lost 0 bases, with 13 bases spanning the gap. The V gene's germline CDR1 is MNHEY and CDR2 SVGAGI. The CDR3 sequence is 16 residues long. The CDR3 reads CASSLRGFDSNQPQHF. CDR3 DNA sequence: TGTGCCAGCAGTTTAAGGGGCTTCGATAGCAATCAGCCCCAGCATTTT.

This clone is medium-sized in the sample. V is TRBV2 and J is TRBJ1-1; TRBD1 agrees at 7 bases. J was trimmed by 0 bases and V by 8 bases; bases with no gene match: 15. Looked up from germline, CDR1 is SNHLY and CDR2 is FYNNEI. The CDR3 has 17 residues. CDR3 in amino acids: CASSGTRGGTMNTEAFF. For the CDR3, the DNA is TGTGCCAGCTCCGGGACAAGAGGGGGCACGATGAACACTGAAGCTTTCTTT.

The chain couples TRBV19 to TRBJ2-3, with 9 nucleotides matching TRBD2. The V and J ends lost 2 bases and 4 bases, in that order; junction bases with no gene match: 7. The germline gives CDR1 LNHDA, CDR2 SQIVND (reference sequence). This CDR3 region has 16 residues. CDR3 residues: CASSIPRGGRADTQYF. As DNA, the CDR3 is TGTGCCAGTAGTATACCGCGGGGGGGCCGGGCAGATACGCAGTATTTT. Full variable domain (missing parts from reference TRBV19 and TRBJ2-3): DGGITQSPKYLFRKEGQNVTLSCEQNLNHDAMYWYRQDPGQGLRLIYYSQIVNDFQKGDIAEGYSVSREKKESFPLTVTSAQKNPTAFYLCASSIPRGGRADTQYFGPGTRLTVL.

The rearrangement links TRBV5-1 to TRBJ2-7, with 7 bases fitting TRBD1. The length of the CDR3 is 13 residues. The V and J ends lost 0 bases and 5 bases, in that order; junction bases with no gene match: 2. From germline, CDR1 is SGHRS and CDR2 YFSETQ. CDR3 DNA: TGCGCCAGCAGCTTGGGAGGGGGCAACGAGCAGTACTTC. Protein: CASSLGGGNEQYF.

This clone was picked up one time. The chain joins TRBV7-9 to TRBJ1-3; D is possibly TRBD1 (6 bases). The germline V and J ends were trimmed by 1 base and 2 bases, with 9 bases remaining between them. The CDR3 length is 15 residues. Germline values: CDR1 SEHNR, CDR2 FQNEAQ (reference sequence). DNA for the CDR3: TGTGCCAGCAGCTTAGTAGGGGGGACTGGAAACACCATATATTTT. It is translated as CASSLVGGTGNTIYF.

The rearrangement links TRBV6-5 to TRBJ1-2, with D perhaps TRBD1 (5 bases). The CDR3 contains 14 residues. Looked up from germline, CDR1 is MNHEY and CDR2 is SVGAGI. Between the trimmed V and J ends, which lost 6 bases and 4 bases, there was a span of 15 bases. The CDR3 spells CASRATEPFYGYTF. The DNA for the CDR3 is TGTGCCAGCAGAGCGACAGAGCCGTTCTATGGCTACACCTTC.

This rearrangement joins TRBV5-6 to TRBJ1-4, with a weak D call TRBD1 (6 bases). Trimming shortened V by 2 bases and J by 12 bases, and 23 bases separated the two germline ends. The CDR3 is made up of 16 amino acids. The germline CDR1 and CDR2 sequences are SGHDT and YYEEEE. CDR3 amino acids: CASSLATGFGSLELFF. CDR3 sequence (DNA): TGTGCCAGCAGCTTAGCCACAGGGTTCGGTTCGCTTGAACTGTTTTTT. The full variable domain, completed using reference TRBV5-6 and TRBJ1-4, is DAGVTQSPTHLIKTRGQQVTLRCSPKSGHDTVSWYQQALGQGPQFIFQYYEEEERQRGNFPDRFSGHQFPNYSSELNVNALLLGDSALYLCASSLATGFGSLELFFGSGTQLSVL.

This clone was seen many times. This rearrangement joins TRBV10-2 to TRBJ1-2; no clear D. V dropped 6 bases and J dropped 3 bases, with 11 bases sitting between them. The V gene's germline CDR1 is WSHSY and CDR2 SAAADI. The CDR3 is 13 residues long. This CDR3 is CASSLTVDYGYTF. DNA for the CDR3: TGCGCCAGCAGCCTGACGGTTGACTATGGCTACACCTTC.

The chain combines TRBV12-3 or TRBV12-4 with TRBJ1-2; no firm D call. Trimming shortened V by 8 bases and J by 3 bases, and 10 bases separated the two germline ends. The CDR3 loop spans 12 amino acids. CDR3 region: CASWGGDYGYTF. DNA of the CDR3: TGTGCCAGCTGGGGTGGCGACTATGGCTACACCTTC.

This chain links TRBV5-1 with TRBJ1-2; 8 nucleotides agree with TRBD1. The germline gives CDR1 SGHRS, CDR2 YFSETQ. The V segment lost 4 bases and the J segment 3 bases; nucleotides outside the gene matches: 5. The CDR3 is 14 amino acids. CDR3: CASSPTTGDYGYTF. CDR3 sequence (DNA): TGCGCCAGCAGCCCTACGACAGGGGACTATGGCTACACCTTC.

This chain connects TRBV9 to TRBJ1-3; no clear D. Germline V gene lookup returns CDR1 SGDLS and CDR2 YYNGEE. V lost 3 bases and J lost 0, with 13 bases in between. The CDR3 has 16 amino acids. The CDR3 here is CASSADPRGSGNTIYF. CDR3 DNA: TGTGCCAGCAGCGCCGACCCCCGGGGCTCTGGAAACACCATATATTTT.

This chain links TRBV27 with TRBJ2-5; the match to TRBD2 covers 8 bases. The CDR3 covers 15 residues. Germline CDR1 reads MNHEY; CDR2 reads SMNVEV (reference sequence). Losses at the gene ends were 5 bases for V and 4 bases for J; bases not matched to a gene: 9. Here the CDR3 reads CASSPGGLAGETQYF. CDR3 in DNA: TGTGCCAGCAGTCCGGGGGGGCTAGCTGGAGAGACCCAGTACTTC.

This sequence joins TRBV27 and TRBJ2-3; D is ambiguous. Germline V CDR1 and CDR2: MNHEY, SMNVEV (reference sequence). V lost 3 bases and J 1 base, leaving 5 bases between the germline ends. There are 13 residues in the CDR3. Here the CDR3 DNA reads TGTGCCAGCAGTTTCAGGCGCACAGATACGCAGTATTTT. This translates into CASSFRRTDTQYF.

CDR3 region: CSASARQGQETQYF. As DNA, the CDR3 is TGCAGTGCTAGTGCGAGACAGGGACAAGAGACCCAGTACTTC. This rearrangement joins TRBV20-1 to TRBJ2-5, with 7 bases fitting TRBD1. J gave up 2 bases and V 3 bases, and 6 bases lay outside the gene matches. The germline gives CDR1 DFQATT, CDR2 SNEGSKA (reference sequence). CDR3 length: 14 residues.

In regard to this clone: One end of the junction fails to match germline, which may point to a read error. V is TRBV3-1 (or the pseudogene TRBV3-2) and J is TRBJ1-1; 7 nucleotides align to TRBD1. This CDR3 region has 14 residues. CDR1 is LGHDT, CDR2 YNNKEL, per germline (reference sequence). The CDR3 region is CASTQGGWGTEAFF. The CDR3 DNA follows: TGTGCCAGCACCCAAGGGGGCTGGGGCACTGAAGCTTTCTTT.

The rearrangement joins TRBV28 to TRBJ1-3, with D tentatively TRBD1 (5 bases). V dropped 4 bases and J dropped 4 bases, with 11 bases sitting between them. Per germline, CDR1 MDHEN and CDR2 SYDVKM. The CDR3 spans 14 residues. CDR3 amino acids: CASSSAGQGNTIYF. For the CDR3, the DNA is TGTGCCAGCAGTTCGGCGGGGCAAGGAAACACCATATATTTT.

The genes are TRBV19 and TRBJ1-2; no firm D call. CDR1 and CDR2 (germline): LNHDA, SQIVND (reference sequence). The CDR3 covers 16 residues. V lost 3 bases to trimming and J lost 1 base, with 15 bases between them. DNA for the CDR3: TGTGCCAGTAGTATTCAATCAGGAGTCCTTAACTATGGCTACACCTTC. Protein product: CASSIQSGVLNYGYTF.

This clone was observed once. The chain employs TRBV11-2 and TRBJ2-2, with a possible D match to TRBD2 (5 bases). The ends were cut back, 5 bases at V and 5 bases at J, with 12 bases in the middle. CDR3 length equals 14 residues. Germline V gives CDR1 SGHAT, CDR2 FQNNGV. The CDR3 here is CASSALGRTGELFF. The CDR3 nucleotides read TGTGCCAGCAGCGCACTAGGGCGGACCGGGGAGCTGTTTTTT.

The chain has TRBV18 and TRBJ1-6; 7 positions agree with TRBD1. Losses at the gene ends were 2 bases for V and 6 bases for J; bases not matched to a gene: 4. CDR1 is KGHSH, CDR2 LQKENI, per germline. This CDR3 region has 15 residues. DNA of the CDR3: TGTGCCAGCTCACCAACAGGGGAGGGTAATTCACCCCTCCACTTT. It yields the protein CASSPTGEGNSPLHF.

The V call is TRBV5-1, the J call TRBJ2-5, with TRBD2 identical over 8 bases. V was clipped by 4 bases and J by 0 bases; unmatched bases: 8. The CDR3 totals 16 residues. Germline V CDR1 and CDR2: SGHRS, YFSETQ. CDR3 sequence (DNA): TGCGCCAGCAGCCCCCGCCCGACTAGCGACCAAGAGACCCAGTACTTC. Translation: CASSPRPTSDQETQYF. Drawing the rest from reference TRBV5-1 and TRBJ2-5, the complete variable domain is KAGVTQTPRYLIKTRGQQVTLSCSPISGHRSVSWYQQTPGQGLQFLFEYFSETQRNKGNFPGRFSGRQFSNSRSEMNVSTLELGDSALYLCASSPRPTSDQETQYFGPGTRLLVL.

The chain is built from TRBV29-1 and TRBJ2-1; the D gene is possibly TRBD2 (5 bases). The CDR3 runs 10 residues. The germline V gene encodes CDR1 SQVTM and CDR2 ANQGSEA. V gave up 7 bases and J gave up 6 bases, with 7 bases separating them. DNA of the CDR3: TGCAGCGGGGAGATCAATGAGCAGTTCTTC. Translated: CSGEINEQFF.

The rearrangement uses TRBV28 and TRBJ1-2, with D perhaps matching TRBD1 (6 bases). The CDR3 consists of 12 residues. Looked up from germline, CDR1 is MDHEN and CDR2 is SYDVKM. Trimming removed 5 bases from V and 3 bases from J, with 7 bases in between. CDR3 sequence: CASSEGDYGYTF. CDR3 DNA: TGTGCCAGCAGTGAGGGGGACTATGGCTACACCTTC.

The chain links TRBV3-1 (or the pseudogene TRBV3-2) to TRBJ2-7; 7 bases map to TRBD1. The CDR3 contains 15 residues. J lost 3 bases, V lost 4 bases, and 9 bases had no gene match. Germline values: CDR1 LGHDT, CDR2 YNNKEL (reference sequence). The CDR3 here is CASSPRNRGDYEQYF. CDR3 in DNA: TGTGCCAGCAGCCCTCGCAACAGGGGTGACTACGAGCAGTACTTC.

The chain joins TRBV6-5 to TRBJ1-2; TRBD1 is a possible D gene (6 bases). CDR1 and CDR2 (germline): MNHEY, SVGAGI. This CDR3 spans 15 amino acids. V lost 8 bases and J lost 4, with 20 bases in between. The CDR3 bases are TGTGCCAGCCACAGCCCGGGGGCGCAAATCTATGGCTACACCTTC. As protein: CASHSPGAQIYGYTF.

The rearrangement uses TRBV9 and TRBJ1-2; perhaps TRBD1 as D (6 bases). Germline loops: CDR1 SGDLS, CDR2 YYNGEE. The CDR3 is made up of 15 amino acids. V lost 2 bases, J lost 5 bases, and 16 bases lay in between. The CDR3 sequence is CASSVEDSKLYGYTF. In DNA, the CDR3 is TGTGCCAGCAGCGTCGAGGACAGCAAGTTATATGGCTACACCTTC. Variable domain in full (rest from reference TRBV9 and TRBJ1-2): DSGVTQTPKHLITATGQRVTLRCSPRSGDLSVYWYQQSLDQGLQFLIQYYNGEERAKGNILERFSAQQFPDLHSELNLSSLELGDSALYFCASSVEDSKLYGYTFGSGTRLTVV.

This sequence joins TRBV7-5 and TRBJ2-1. TRBV7-5 is marked as a pseudogene. The CDR3 is 15 amino acids. This CDR3 reads CARSLEAWQHNEQFF. The CDR3 nucleotides read TGTGCCAGAAGCTTAGAGGCGTGGCAGCACAATGAGCAGTTCTTC.

This clone is a singleton in its sample. V and J are TRBV5-1 and TRBJ2-3; 10 bases are a match to TRBD2. CDR1 is SGHRS and CDR2 is YFSETQ in the germline V gene. Trimming removed 2 bases from V and 3 bases from J; junction bases left unmatched: 9. The CDR3 runs 17 residues. The CDR3 nucleotides read TGCGCCAGCAGCTTAAACCCCGGGACTAGCGTTACAGATACGCAGTATTTT. It encodes CASSLNPGTSVTDTQYF.

The gene calls are TRBV6-5 and TRBJ2-7, with D hard to call. The ends were cut back, 7 bases at V and 2 bases at J, with 15 bases in the middle. The CDR3 is made up of 14 amino acids. Looked up from germline, CDR1 is MNHEY and CDR2 is SVGAGI. CDR3 nucleotides: TGTGCCAGCACCGAATCCGGGTTAACCTACGAGCAGTACTTC. Its protein is CASTESGLTYEQYF.